This record concerns one TCR beta chain sequence. Its target is not known. A clone one base away is much larger, so this may be a read error. The data originate from a study of tumor and adjacent non-tumor tissue in lung cancer. Study-level information: Histology: eleven to twelve adenocarcinoma, a couple of squamous cell carcinoma, 1 small cell lung cancer. Aged about 31 to 80 years, patients included about 11 men and 4 or 5 women with stage I to III disease. Study results and limitations: Top 100 clones took a larger repertoire share in normal lung.

The library came from three nested PCR rounds adapted from ARM-PCR protocols. TCRdb re-called the multiplex PCR reads through MiXCR, storing one row per CDR3 protein. The table includes 110,000 or so distinct CDR3 sequences, roughly 75% detected once. Germline V gene sequence: CDR1 MGHRA, CDR2 YSYEKL. This CDR3 comprises 16 residues. The J segment lost 10 bases and the V segment lost 0 bases, leaving 11 bases of the junction unmatched. The template was RNA from unsorted bulk tissue. Donors were chemotherapy-naive, newly diagnosed lung cancer surgical patients in China, August–late 2014. Sequencing was carried out using lung tumor tissue. This TCR derives from a woman aged 55-75 years with non-small cell lung cancer. V is TRBV4-1 and J is TRBJ1-4; 7 bases are shared with TRBD1. The CDR3 loop is CASSQDLAGGGVKLFF. The CDR3 DNA reads TGCGCCAGCAGCCAAGATCTTGCAGGGGGAGGAGTAAAACTGTTTTTT.